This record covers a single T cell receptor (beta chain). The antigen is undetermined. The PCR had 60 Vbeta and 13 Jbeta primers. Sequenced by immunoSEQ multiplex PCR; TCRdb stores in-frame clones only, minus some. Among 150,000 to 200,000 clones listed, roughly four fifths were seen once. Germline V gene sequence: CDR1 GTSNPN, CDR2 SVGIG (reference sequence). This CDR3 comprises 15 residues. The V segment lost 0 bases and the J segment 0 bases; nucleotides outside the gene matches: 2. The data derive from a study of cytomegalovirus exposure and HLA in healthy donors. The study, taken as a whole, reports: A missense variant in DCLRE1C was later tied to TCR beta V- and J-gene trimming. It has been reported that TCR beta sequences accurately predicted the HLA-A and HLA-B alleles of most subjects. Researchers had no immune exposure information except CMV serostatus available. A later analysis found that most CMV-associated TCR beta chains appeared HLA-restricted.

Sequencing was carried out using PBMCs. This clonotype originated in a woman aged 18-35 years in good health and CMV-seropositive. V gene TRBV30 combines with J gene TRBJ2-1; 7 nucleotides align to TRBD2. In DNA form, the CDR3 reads TGTGCCTGGAGTGTGGGGGGGAGCTCCTACAATGAGCAGTTCTTC. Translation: CAWSVGGSSYNEQFF.